This T cell receptor beta chain was documented in a study of tumor and adjacent non-tumor tissue in lung cancer. The wider study: There were some 11 adenocarcinoma, 2 squamous cell carcinoma and 1 small cell lung cancer cases. Each sample yielded 3.5 million to 4.5 million productive TCRbeta reads on average.

The CDR3 contains 14 residues. CDR1 SGHNT and CDR2 YYREEE come from the germline V gene (reference sequence). The germline V and J ends were trimmed by 4 bases and 2 bases, with 10 bases remaining between them. The library came from three nested PCR rounds adapted from ARM-PCR protocols. TCRdb re-derived calls from the multiplex PCR reads in MiXCR, one entry per CDR3 protein. The repertoire has roughly 120,000 distinct CDR3 sequences, about 64% of them found once; the top ten carry under 20%. This sample's RNA came from whole unsorted tissue. The normal lung tissue was taken more than 3 cm from the tumor edge. Details on this clonotype: This could be a read error, since a much larger clone is one nucleotide away.

The sequenced sample consisted of distant non-tumor lung tissue. The clonotype comes from a man between 60 and 75 years old with non-small cell lung cancer. The gene calls are TRBV5-4 and TRBJ2-1, with a possible D match to TRBD1 (6 bases). In nucleotides, the CDR3 is TGTGCCAGCAGCAGCGGACAGACCTACAATGAGCAGTTCTTC. It translates to CASSSGQTYNEQFF.